Described below is a single TCR beta chain sequence and its context. What it binds is not known. A J-beta primer mix and a sample-barcoded 5' primer were used in a second PCR of about 7 to 12 cycles. TCRdb reprocessed the 5' RACE reads with MiXCR, giving one entry per CDR3 protein. Found here are fewer than 1 million distinct CDR3 sequences, approximately 48% of them singletons; the top ten hold around 21%. This entry is derived from a study of blood T cells in healthy people across ages. Study-wide results and caveats: What prevented conclusive comparison of naive and antigen-experienced cells was that PBMCs were unsorted.

The sequence came from a man in his 60s in good health. Sequencing was performed on blood.

The CDR3 coding sequence is TGTGCCAGCAGCCCACCTTCAGGGATCTATGGCTACACCTTC. Amino acid sequence: CASSPPSGIYGYTF. J is TRBJ1-2 and V is TRBV28; TRBD1 is a possible D gene (5 bases). This CDR3 comprises 14 residues. Trimming cost V 6 bases and J 4 bases, with 15 bases left between them. The germline V gene encodes CDR1 MDHEN and CDR2 SYDVKM.